These 21 T cell receptor beta chains originate from one sample sequenced in a study of immunodeficiency. Produced via immunoSEQ multiplex PCR; TCRdb's table is partial and in-frame only. The sample holds approximately 800 clones, 90% to 95% seen once. The sequencing sample was made of CD4+ T cells from blood. Receptors originate from a human donor in good health.

This sequence joins TRBV6-6 and TRBJ2-7, with D tentatively TRBD2 (5 bases). The germline gives CDR1 MNHNY, CDR2 SVGAGI (reference sequence). The CDR3 contains 13 residues. With 6 bases removed from V and 3 bases from J, the gap between germline ends came to 12 bases. CDR3 bases: TGTGCCAGCAGGGACCCCGGGAACTACGAGCAGTACTTC. Protein product: CASRDPGNYEQYF.

The chain joins TRBV3-1 (or the pseudogene TRBV3-2) to TRBJ1-3; the D is unclear. With 0 bases removed from V and 4 bases from J, the gap between germline ends came to 10 bases. The CDR3 is made up of 15 amino acids. The germline V gene encodes CDR1 LGHDT and CDR2 YNNKEL (reference sequence). The CDR3 DNA reads as TGTGCCAGCAGCCAAGAAGGGTCAGCCGGAAACACCATATATTTT. Protein: CASSQEGSAGNTIYF.

In this sample, this clone turned up a few times. The genes are TRBV7-9 and TRBJ2-5, with TRBD1 matching 7 bases. V lost 5 bases, J lost 0 bases, and 3 bases stayed unmatched. The CDR3 covers 14 residues. CDR1 is SEHNR and CDR2 is FQNEAQ in the germline V gene (reference sequence). The CDR3 spells CASSPGQYQETQYF. The CDR3 DNA follows: TGTGCCAGCAGCCCGGGACAGTACCAAGAGACCCAGTACTTC. Variable domain in full (rest from reference TRBV7-9 and TRBJ2-5): DTGVSQNPRHKITKRGQNVTFRCDPISEHNRLYWYRQTLGQGPEFLTYFQNEAQLEKSRLLSDRFSAERPKGSFSTLEIQRTEQGDSAMYLCASSPGQYQETQYFGPGTRLLVL.

This chain links TRBV14 with TRBJ1-2; D is uncertain. The length of the CDR3 is 13 residues. The germline V and J ends were trimmed by 2 bases and 8 bases, with 12 bases remaining between them. The germline V gene encodes CDR1 SGHDN and CDR2 FVKESK. CDR3: CASSQTELGGYTF. CDR3 nucleotide sequence: TGTGCCAGCAGCCAAACAGAGCTCGGAGGCTACACCTTC. Filled out from reference TRBV14 and TRBJ1-2, the complete variable domain reads EAGVTQFPSHSVIEKGQTVTLRCDPISGHDNLYWYRRVMGKEIKFLLHFVKESKQDESGMPNNRFLAERTGGTYSTLKVQPAELEDSGVYFCASSQTELGGYTFGSGTRLTVV.

The chain couples TRBV19 to TRBJ1-1; D remains unclear. The CDR3 totals 12 residues. CDR1 is LNHDA and CDR2 is SQIVND in the germline V gene (reference sequence). V lost 4 bases to trimming and J lost 4 bases, with 7 bases between them. The CDR3 DNA is TGTGCCAGTAGTAGGTCGGGCACTGAAGCTTTCTTT. Its translation is CASSRSGTEAFF.

The chain joins TRBV9 to TRBJ1-2; D remains unclear. The CDR3 has 14 amino acids. V was cut by 4 bases and J by 5 bases, with 15 bases left in between. Germline loops: CDR1 SGDLS, CDR2 YYNGEE. The CDR3 DNA follows: TGTGCCAGCAGCACCTCGCGGACTGGGTATGGCTACACCTTC. It yields the protein CASSTSRTGYGYTF.

J is TRBJ2-5 and V is TRBV20-1; 8 bases align to TRBD2. J was trimmed by 4 bases and V by 6 bases; bases with no gene match: 10. The germline gives CDR1 DFQATT, CDR2 SNEGSKA (reference sequence). The CDR3 totals 14 residues. The CDR3 reads CSASSGIAPETQYF. As DNA, the CDR3 is TGCAGTGCCAGTAGCGGGATTGCACCAGAGACCCAGTACTTC.

The chain has TRBV27 and TRBJ1-2, with D perhaps TRBD1 (5 bases). This CDR3 comprises 15 residues. Germline V gene sequence: CDR1 MNHEY, CDR2 SMNVEV (reference sequence). V was trimmed by 6 bases and J by 0 bases, leaving 14 bases between them. CDR3 in DNA: TGTGCCAGCAGCTTTACAGGAATCGCTAACTATGGCTACACCTTC. Translation gives CASSFTGIANYGYTF.

The rearrangement joins TRBV9 to TRBJ1-3; 10 nucleotides match TRBD1. This CDR3 has 17 residues. Germline trimming cut 2 bases from V and 4 bases from J; bases unmatched to any gene: 9. Per the germline V gene, CDR1 is SGDLS and CDR2 is YYNGEE. CDR3 nucleotides: TGTGCCAGCAGCGTCTGGACAGGGGGATGGGGAGGAAACACCATATATTTT. Encoded protein: CASSVWTGGWGGNTIYF.

This clone was counted once. The chain employs TRBV6-5 and TRBJ1-1; D not resolved. V lost 6 bases and J lost 0, with 8 bases in between. The V gene's germline CDR1 is MNHEY and CDR2 SVGAGI. This CDR3 has 13 amino acids. CDR3 loop: CASRKRVNTEAFF. CDR3 nucleotides: TGTGCCAGCAGAAAAAGGGTGAACACTGAAGCTTTCTTT.

The gene calls are TRBV30 and TRBJ2-7; TRBD1 matches at 9 bases. The CDR3 has 13 amino acids. The trim removed 5 bases at V and 6 bases at J, leaving 8 bases unmatched. The germline V gene has CDR1 GTSNPN and CDR2 SVGIG (reference sequence). CDR3 residues: CAWAGTGFLEQYF. CDR3 bases: TGTGCCTGGGCCGGGACAGGGTTCCTCGAGCAGTACTTC.

Notes on this clone: At one end, the junction sequence differs from germline, possibly due to a read error. The chain employs TRBV5-4 and TRBJ2-3; tentative D call: TRBD2 (6 bases). The CDR3 loop spans 11 amino acids. CDR1 and CDR2 (germline): SGHNT, YYREEE (reference sequence). The CDR3 coding sequence is TGTGCCAGCAGCTTAGACCGGGACTGGGATTTT. Translating gives CASSLDRDWDF.

The rearrangement uses TRBV7-8 and TRBJ2-2; D unresolved. V lost 4 bases and J lost 4, with 10 bases in between. From germline, CDR1 is SGHVS and CDR2 FQNEAQ. This CDR3 has 14 amino acids. The CDR3: CASSSIQSTGELFF. CDR3 in DNA: TGTGCCAGCAGCTCTATACAGAGCACCGGGGAGCTGTTTTTT. The full variable domain, with the rest looked up from reference TRBV7-8 and TRBJ2-2, is GAGVSQSPRYKVAKRGQDVALRCDPISGHVSLFWYQQALGQGPEFLTYFQNEAQLDKSGLPSDRFFAERPEGSVSTLKIQRTQQEDSAVYLCASSSIQSTGELFFGEGSRLTVL.

The V call is TRBV6-2 or TRBV6-3, the J call TRBJ1-5, with 7 bases lining up with TRBD1. The germline gives CDR1 MNHEY, CDR2 SVGEGT. This CDR3 has 17 amino acids. With 2 bases clipped from V and 0 bases from J, the junction kept 7 bases outside the gene matches. DNA of the CDR3: TGTGCCAGCAGTTACGGGGACAGCACATATAGCAATCAGCCCCAGCATTTT. It yields the protein CASSYGDSTYSNQPQHF.

This sequence joins TRBV13 and TRBJ2-5; D unresolved. In germline, CDR1 is PRHDT, CDR2 FYEKMQ (reference sequence). This CDR3 comprises 13 residues. V was trimmed by 0 bases and J by 9 bases, leaving 11 bases between them. The CDR3, as DNA: TGTGCCAGCAGCTTAGGTTCGACTTCGGCCCAGTACTTC. It yields the protein CASSLGSTSAQYF.

This clone was recorded only once. The chain is built from TRBV5-8 and TRBJ1-3; D call uncertain. V was clipped by 1 base and J by 4 bases, with 15 bases between them. The CDR3 runs to 16 residues. The germline CDR1 and CDR2 sequences are SGHTS and YDEGEE. The CDR3 here is CASSLNLGSGGNTIYF. DNA of the CDR3: TGTGCCAGCAGCTTGAATCTGGGATCGGGAGGAAACACCATATATTTT.

The V call is TRBV7-9, the J call TRBJ1-2; TRBD1 agrees at 7 bases. This CDR3 region has 15 residues. V was clipped by 4 bases and J by 4 bases; unmatched bases: 9. Germline CDR1 is SEHNR and CDR2 is FQNEAQ (reference sequence). This CDR3 reads CASSWGDRARYGYTF. CDR3 bases: TGTGCCAGCAGCTGGGGGGACAGAGCTCGCTATGGCTACACCTTC.

CDR3 protein: CASSRTQFYEQYF. CDR3 nucleotides: TGTGCCAGCAGTCGAACACAGTTCTACGAGCAGTACTTC. The chain carries TRBV6-2 or TRBV6-3 and TRBJ2-7, with D uncertain. This CDR3 spans 13 amino acids. V was clipped by 5 bases and J by 3 bases, with 11 bases between them. Germline values: CDR1 MNHEY, CDR2 SVGEGT.

J is TRBJ1-2 and V is TRBV2; D is uncertain. The CDR3 sequence is 13 residues long. The germline V and J ends were trimmed by 4 bases and 6 bases, with 12 bases remaining between them. CDR1 SNHLY and CDR2 FYNNEI come from the germline V gene. In nucleotides, the CDR3 is TGTGCCAGCAGTGGAGAAATAGGCCATGGCTACACCTTC. It specifies CASSGEIGHGYTF.

The V and J genes are TRBV6-6 and TRBJ2-3, with 9 bases matching TRBD2. Germline CDR1 and CDR2: MNHNY and SVGAGI (reference sequence). The CDR3 covers 15 residues. J gave up 11 bases and V 9 bases, and 18 bases lay outside the gene matches. The CDR3: CASFLSGLASPGQYF. The CDR3 nucleotides are TGTGCCAGTTTTCTATCGGGACTAGCTTCTCCCGGGCAGTATTTT.

This rearrangement joins TRBV30 to TRBJ2-1; D remains ambiguous. The CDR3 loop spans 13 amino acids. V shed 1 base and J shed 7 bases, with 11 bases lying between them. CDR1 and CDR2 (germline): GTSNPN, SVGIG (reference sequence). The DNA of the CDR3 is TGTGCCTGGAGTGCTTCGGGTTTTAATGAGCAGTTCTTC. It translates to CAWSASGFNEQFF.